This T cell receptor (beta chain) stems from a study of T cell responses to AZD1222 COVID-19 vaccine. Whole-study results and caveats: White British ancestry dominated among donors, who included more females, and clonal diversity was possibly underestimated. Repertoires were collected only later (after the peak T cell response had occurred).

Only in-frame clones appear in the TCRdb table, and some are missing; sequencing was by immunoSEQ multiplex PCR. The repertoire holds more than 100,000 clones, with roughly 90% as singletons. Second doses were pooled across both intervals (about 4 or about 12 weeks). A single count supports this clone. Antigen unknown. Sequences were derived from peripheral blood, sampled 28 days after the second AZD1222 dose. This sequence originates from an adult who received the AZD1222 COVID-19 vaccine.

The CDR3 sequence is CASRIVTSGRYNEQFF. CDR3 nucleotides: TGTGCCAGCAGGATAGTCACTAGCGGGCGATACAATGAGCAGTTCTTC. The chain combines TRBV27 with TRBJ2-1; 9 bases match TRBD2. This CDR3 has 16 residues. V trimming: 6 bases; J trimming: 4 bases; junction bases outside the gene matches: 10. Germline CDR1 reads MNHEY; CDR2 reads SMNVEV (reference sequence).